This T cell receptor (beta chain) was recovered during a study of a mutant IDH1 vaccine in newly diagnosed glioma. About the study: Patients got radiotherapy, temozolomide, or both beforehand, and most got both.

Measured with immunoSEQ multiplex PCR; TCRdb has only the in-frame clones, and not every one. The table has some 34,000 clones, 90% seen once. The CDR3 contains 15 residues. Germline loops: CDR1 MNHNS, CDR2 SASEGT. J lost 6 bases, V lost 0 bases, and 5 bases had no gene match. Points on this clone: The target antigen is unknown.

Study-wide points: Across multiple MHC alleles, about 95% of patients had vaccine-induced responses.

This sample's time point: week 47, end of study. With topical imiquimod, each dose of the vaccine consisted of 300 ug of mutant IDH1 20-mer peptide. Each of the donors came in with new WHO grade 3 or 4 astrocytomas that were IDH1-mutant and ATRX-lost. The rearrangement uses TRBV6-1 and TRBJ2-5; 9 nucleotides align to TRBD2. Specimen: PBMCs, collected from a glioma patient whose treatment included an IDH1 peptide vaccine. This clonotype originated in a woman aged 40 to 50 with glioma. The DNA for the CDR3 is TGTGCCAGCAGTGAAGCGCTGGCGGGAGGGAAGACCCAGTACTTC. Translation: CASSEALAGGKTQYF.